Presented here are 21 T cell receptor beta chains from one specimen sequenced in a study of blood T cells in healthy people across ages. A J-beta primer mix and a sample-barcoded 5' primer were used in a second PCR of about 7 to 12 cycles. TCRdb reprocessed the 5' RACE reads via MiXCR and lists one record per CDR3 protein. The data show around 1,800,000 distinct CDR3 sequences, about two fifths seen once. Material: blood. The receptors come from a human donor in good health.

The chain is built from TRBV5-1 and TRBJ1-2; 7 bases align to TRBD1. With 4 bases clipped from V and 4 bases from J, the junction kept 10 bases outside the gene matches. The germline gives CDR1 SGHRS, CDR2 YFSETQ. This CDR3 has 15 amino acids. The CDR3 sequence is CASSATGTATYGYTF. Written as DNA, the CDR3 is TGCGCCAGCAGCGCGACCGGGACAGCGACCTATGGCTACACCTTC. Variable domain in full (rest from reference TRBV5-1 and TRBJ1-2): KAGVTQTPRYLIKTRGQQVTLSCSPISGHRSVSWYQQTPGQGLQFLFEYFSETQRNKGNFPGRFSGRQFSNSRSEMNVSTLELGDSALYLCASSATGTATYGYTFGSGTRLTVV.

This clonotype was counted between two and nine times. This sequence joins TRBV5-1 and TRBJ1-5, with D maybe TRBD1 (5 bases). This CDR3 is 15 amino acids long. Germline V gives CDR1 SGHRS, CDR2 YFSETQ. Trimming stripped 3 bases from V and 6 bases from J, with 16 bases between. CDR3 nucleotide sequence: TGCGCCAGCAGCTGGGGGACTCCGGGACCTCAGCCCCAGCATTTT. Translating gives CASSWGTPGPQPQHF.

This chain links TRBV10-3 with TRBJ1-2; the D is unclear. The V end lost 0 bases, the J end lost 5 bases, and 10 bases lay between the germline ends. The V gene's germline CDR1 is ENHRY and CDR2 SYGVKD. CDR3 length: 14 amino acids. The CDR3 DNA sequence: TGTGCCATCAGTGAGTCATTGGAGGCTTATGGCTACACCTTC. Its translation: CAISESLEAYGYTF.

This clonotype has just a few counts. The CDR3 here is CASSTDTYYTDTQYF. In DNA, the CDR3 is TGTGCCAGCAGTACGGACACCTACTACACAGATACGCAGTATTTT. The chain uses TRBV6-5 and TRBJ2-3; TRBD1 is a possible D gene (5 bases). Germline V gene lookup returns CDR1 MNHEY and CDR2 SVGAGI. V was clipped by 5 bases and J by 2 bases, with 14 bases between them. This CDR3 has 15 residues.

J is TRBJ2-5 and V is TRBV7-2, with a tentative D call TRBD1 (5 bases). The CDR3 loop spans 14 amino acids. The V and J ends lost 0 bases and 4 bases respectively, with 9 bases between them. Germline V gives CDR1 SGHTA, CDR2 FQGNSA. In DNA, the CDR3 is TGTGCCAGCAGCTTAGCCGTCAGGGTAGAGACCCAGTACTTC. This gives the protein CASSLAVRVETQYF.

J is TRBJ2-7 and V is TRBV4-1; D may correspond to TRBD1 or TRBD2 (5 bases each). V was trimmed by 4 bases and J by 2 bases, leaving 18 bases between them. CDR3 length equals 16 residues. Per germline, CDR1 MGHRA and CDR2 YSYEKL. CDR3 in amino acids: CASSPNGWDRAYEQYF. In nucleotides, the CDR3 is TGCGCCAGCAGCCCCAACGGCTGGGACCGGGCCTACGAGCAGTACTTC.

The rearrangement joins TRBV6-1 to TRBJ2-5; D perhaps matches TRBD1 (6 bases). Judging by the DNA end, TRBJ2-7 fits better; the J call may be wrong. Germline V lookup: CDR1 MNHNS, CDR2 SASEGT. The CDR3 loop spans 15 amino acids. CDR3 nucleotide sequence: TGTGCCAGCAGCCATACAACAGGGTTTTACTACGAGCAGTACTTC. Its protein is CASSHTTGFYYEQYF.

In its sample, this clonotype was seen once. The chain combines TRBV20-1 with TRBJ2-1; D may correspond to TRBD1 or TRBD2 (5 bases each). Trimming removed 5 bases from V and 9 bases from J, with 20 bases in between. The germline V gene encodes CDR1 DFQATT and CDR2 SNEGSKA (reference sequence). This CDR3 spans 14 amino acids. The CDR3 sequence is CSASTGTDTFEQFF. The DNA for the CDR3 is TGCAGTGCTTCTACCGGGACGGACACTTTTGAGCAGTTCTTC.

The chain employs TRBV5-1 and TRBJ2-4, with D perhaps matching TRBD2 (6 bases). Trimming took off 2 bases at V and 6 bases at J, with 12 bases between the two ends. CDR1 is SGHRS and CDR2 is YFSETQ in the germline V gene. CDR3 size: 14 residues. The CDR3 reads CASSFTGDGNIQYF. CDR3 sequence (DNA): TGCGCCAGCAGCTTTACGGGGGACGGAAACATTCAGTACTTC.

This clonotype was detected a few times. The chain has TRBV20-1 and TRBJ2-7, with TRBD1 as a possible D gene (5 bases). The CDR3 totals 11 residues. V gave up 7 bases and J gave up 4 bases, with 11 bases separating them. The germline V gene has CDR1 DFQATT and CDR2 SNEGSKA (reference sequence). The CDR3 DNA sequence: TGCAGTGGCAGGGATGATTACGAGCAGTACTTC. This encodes CSGRDDYEQYF.

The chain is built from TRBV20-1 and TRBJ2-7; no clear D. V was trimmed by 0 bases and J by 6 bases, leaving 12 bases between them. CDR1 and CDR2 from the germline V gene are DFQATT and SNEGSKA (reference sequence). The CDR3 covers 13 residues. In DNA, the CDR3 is TGCAGTGCTAGAGATCAGACCGTCTTCGAGCAGTACTTC. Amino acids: CSARDQTVFEQYF.

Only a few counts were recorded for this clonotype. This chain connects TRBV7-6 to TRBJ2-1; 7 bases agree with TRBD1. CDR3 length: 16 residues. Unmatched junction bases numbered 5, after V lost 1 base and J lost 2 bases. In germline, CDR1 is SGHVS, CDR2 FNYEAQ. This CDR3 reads CASSLESGTAYNEQFF. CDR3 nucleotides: TGTGCCAGCAGCTTAGAATCCGGGACAGCCTACAATGAGCAGTTCTTC.

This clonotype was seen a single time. CDR3 sequence: CATSDRTGGSLGEQYF. Written as DNA, the CDR3 is TGTGCCACCAGTGATCGGACAGGCGGATCTTTGGGCGAGCAGTACTTC. The V call is TRBV24-1, the J call TRBJ2-4; 7 bases line up with TRBD1. The J call may be in error: the DNA end matches TRBJ2-7 better. The CDR3 spans 16 residues. Germline V gene lookup returns CDR1 KGHDR and CDR2 SFDVKD.

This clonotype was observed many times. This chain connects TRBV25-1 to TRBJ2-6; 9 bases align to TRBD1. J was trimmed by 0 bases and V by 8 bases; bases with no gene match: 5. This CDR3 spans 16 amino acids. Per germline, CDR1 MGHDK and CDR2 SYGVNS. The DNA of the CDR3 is TGTGCCAGCTCGGGACAGGGAGGCTCTGGGGCCAACGTCCTGACTTTC. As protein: CASSGQGGSGANVLTF.

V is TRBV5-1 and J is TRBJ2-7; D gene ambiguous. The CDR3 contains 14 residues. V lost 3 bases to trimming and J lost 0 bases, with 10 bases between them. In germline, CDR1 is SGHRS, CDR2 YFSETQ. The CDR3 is CASSYIVDSYEQYF. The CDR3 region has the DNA TGCGCCAGCAGCTACATTGTGGACTCCTACGAGCAGTACTTC.

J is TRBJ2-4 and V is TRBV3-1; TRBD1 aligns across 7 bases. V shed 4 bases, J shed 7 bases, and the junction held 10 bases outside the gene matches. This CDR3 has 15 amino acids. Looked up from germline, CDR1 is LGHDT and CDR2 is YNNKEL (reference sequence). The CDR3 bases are TGTGCCAGCAGCCCCAGAGACAGGGATCAGAACATTCAGTACTTC. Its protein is CASSPRDRDQNIQYF.

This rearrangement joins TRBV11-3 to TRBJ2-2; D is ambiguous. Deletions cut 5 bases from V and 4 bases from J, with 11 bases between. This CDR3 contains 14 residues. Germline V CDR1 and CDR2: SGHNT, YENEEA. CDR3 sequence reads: CASSLNILTGELFF. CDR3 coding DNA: TGTGCCAGCAGCCTAAACATCCTCACCGGGGAGCTGTTTTTT.

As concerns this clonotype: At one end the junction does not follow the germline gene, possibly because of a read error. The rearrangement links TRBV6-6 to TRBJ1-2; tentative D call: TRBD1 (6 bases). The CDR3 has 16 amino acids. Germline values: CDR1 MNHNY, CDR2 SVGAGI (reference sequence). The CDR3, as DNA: TGTGCCAGCAGTTTACAACAGGGCCGCTGGCACTATGGCCACACCTTC. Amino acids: CASSLQQGRWHYGHTF.

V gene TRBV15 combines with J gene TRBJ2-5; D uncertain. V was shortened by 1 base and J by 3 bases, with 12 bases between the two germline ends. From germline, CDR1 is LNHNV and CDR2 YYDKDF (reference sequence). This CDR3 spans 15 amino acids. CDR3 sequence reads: CATSRGTDTEETQYF. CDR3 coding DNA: TGTGCCACCAGCAGAGGTACTGACACGGAAGAGACCCAGTACTTC.

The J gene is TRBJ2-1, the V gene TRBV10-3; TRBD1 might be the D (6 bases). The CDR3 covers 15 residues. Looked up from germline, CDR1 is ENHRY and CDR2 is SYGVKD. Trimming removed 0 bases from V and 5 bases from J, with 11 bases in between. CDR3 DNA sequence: TGTGCCATCAGTGAGTCAAGACAGGTGAACAATGAGCAGTTCTTC. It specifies CAISESRQVNNEQFF.

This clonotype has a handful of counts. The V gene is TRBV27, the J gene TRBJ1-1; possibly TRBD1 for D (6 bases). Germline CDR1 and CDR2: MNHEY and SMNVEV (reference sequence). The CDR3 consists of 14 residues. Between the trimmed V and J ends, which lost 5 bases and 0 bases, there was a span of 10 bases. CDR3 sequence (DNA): TGTGCCAGCAGTCCGGACAGTATGAACACTGAAGCTTTCTTT. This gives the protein CASSPDSMNTEAFF.